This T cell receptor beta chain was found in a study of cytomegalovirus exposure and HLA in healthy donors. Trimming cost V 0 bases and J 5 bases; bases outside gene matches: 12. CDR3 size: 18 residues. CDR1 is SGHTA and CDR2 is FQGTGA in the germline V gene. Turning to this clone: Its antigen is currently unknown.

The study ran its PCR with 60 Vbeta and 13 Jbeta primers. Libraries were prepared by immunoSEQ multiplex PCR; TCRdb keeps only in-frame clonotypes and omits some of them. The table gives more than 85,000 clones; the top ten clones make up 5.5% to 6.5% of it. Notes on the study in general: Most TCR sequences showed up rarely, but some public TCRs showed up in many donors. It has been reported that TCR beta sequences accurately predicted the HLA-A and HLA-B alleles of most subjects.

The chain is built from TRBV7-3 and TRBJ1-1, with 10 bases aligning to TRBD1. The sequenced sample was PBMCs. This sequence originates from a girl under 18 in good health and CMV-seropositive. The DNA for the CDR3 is TGTGCCAGCAGCTTAACTATAGCCGGACAGGGGGGAAAAACTGAAGCTTTCTTT. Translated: CASSLTIAGQGGKTEAFF. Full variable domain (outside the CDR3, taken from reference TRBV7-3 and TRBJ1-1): GAGVSQTPSNKVTEKGKYVELRCDPISGHTALYWYRQSLGQGPEFLIYFQGTGAADDSGLPNDRFFAVRPEGSVSTLKIQRTERGDSAVYLCASSLTIAGQGGKTEAFFGQGTRLTVV.